Listed below are T cell receptor beta chains from one sample, sequenced in a study of cytomegalovirus exposure and HLA in healthy donors. Some clones are missing from TCRdb's copy, which holds only in-frame ones; the method was immunoSEQ multiplex PCR. The data show some 170,000 clones, roughly 91% seen once. Sequenced sample: PBMCs. The receptors originated from a man between 18 and 29 years old in good health and CMV-seropositive. CDR3s include the opening cysteine and the closing phenylalanine or tryptophan. A D gene is named only where the DNA matches it firmly. Size tells how often a clone was seen (once, few, many) or the class of an expanded clone, and some rows leave it out.

j_gene,abundance,v_gene,d_gene,CDR3aa,CDR3nt
TRBJ1-1,.,TRBV6-5,.,CASIQGKNTEAFF,TGTGCCAGCATTCAGGGGAAAAACACTGAAGCTTTCTTT
TRBJ2-1,.,TRBV5-1,TRBD2,CASSLGLAGANEQFF,TGCGCCAGCAGCCTGGGACTAGCGGGAGCCAATGAGCAGTTCTTC
TRBJ1-5,few,TRBV10-3,.,CAISESERSQPQHF,TGTGCCATCAGTGAGTCAGAGAGGTCACAGCCCCAGCATTTT
TRBJ2-7,.,TRBV28,.,CASSSRGSYEQYF,TGTGCCAGCAGTTCCCGGGGGTCCTACGAGCAGTACTTC
TRBJ1-3,.,TRBV2,TRBD1,CASSRDRGTGNTIYF,TGTGCCAGCAGTAGGGACAGGGGTACTGGAAACACCATATATTTT
TRBJ2-2,.,TRBV9,.,CASSARTANTGELFF,TGTGCCAGCAGCGCCCGGACTGCGAACACCGGGGAGCTGTTTTTT
TRBJ2-1,once,TRBV11-2,TRBD1,CASSSGQGSYNEQFF,TGTGCCAGCAGCTCAGGACAGGGGTCCTACAATGAGCAGTTCTTC
TRBJ2-6,.,TRBV11-3,TRBD2,CASSPGEGTSGANVLTF,TGTGCCAGCAGTCCCGGGGAGGGGACCTCTGGGGCCAACGTCCTGACTTTC
TRBJ1-2,.,TRBV2,TRBD1,CARANRGGYTF,TGTGCCAGGGCAAACAGGGGTGGCTACACCTTC
TRBJ2-7,.,TRBV4-1,TRBD2,CASSQATSGISYEQYF,TGCGCCAGCAGCCAGGCGACTAGCGGGATCTCCTACGAGCAGTACTTC
TRBJ2-7,.,TRBV9,TRBD1,CASSAKTGAEEQYF,TGTGCCAGCAGCGCAAAGACAGGGGCCGAAGAGCAGTACTTC
TRBJ2-7,.,TRBV5-1,TRBD2,CASSQALGTSGFEQYF,TGCGCCAGCAGCCAAGCCTTAGGGACTAGCGGGTTCGAGCAGTACTTC
TRBJ2-2,.,TRBV9,TRBD1,CASSADRGRELFF,TGTGCCAGCAGCGCCGACAGGGGGCGGGAGCTGTTTTTT
TRBJ1-1,.,TRBV19,.,CASSTTVANTEAFF,TGTGCCAGTAGTACGACAGTTGCGAACACTGAAGCTTTCTTT
TRBJ2-1,.,TRBV5-6,.,CASSYSVVGGNEQFF,TGTGCCAGCAGCTATAGTGTGGTTGGAGGCAATGAGCAGTTCTTC
TRBJ2-1,.,TRBV12-5,TRBD2,CASGLVLGGLADNEQFF,TGTGCTAGTGGTTTGGTACTAGGTGGACTAGCGGACAATGAGCAGTTCTTC
TRBJ1-2,.,TRBV10-3,TRBD1,CAITGGPNYGYTF,TGTGCCATTACAGGGGGCCCTAACTATGGCTACACCTTC
TRBJ1-2,.,TRBV6-1,.,CASKETGFFGYTF,TGTGCCAGCAAGGAGACAGGTTTTTTTGGCTACACCTTC
TRBJ2-2,.,TRBV5-1,.,CASSLAPGSSTGELFF,TGCGCCAGCAGCTTGGCCCCGGGGAGTAGCACCGGGGAGCTGTTTTTT
TRBJ2-7,.,TRBV28,.,CASSLRVEARYEQYF,TGTGCCAGCAGTCTTCGGGTAGAGGCCCGCTACGAGCAGTACTTC
TRBJ1-2,.,TRBV5-1,TRBD1,CASSSQGQGGYTF,TGCGCCAGCAGCTCACAGGGACAGGGTGGCTACACCTTC
TRBJ1-2,.,TRBV5-4,TRBD1,CASSFRQGGNYGYTF,TGTGCCAGCAGCTTCCGACAGGGGGGAAACTATGGCTACACCTTC
TRBJ2-1,once,TRBV5-4,TRBD2,CASRNGLAGGYNEQFF,TGTGCCAGCAGAAACGGACTAGCGGGAGGGTACAATGAGCAGTTCTTC
TRBJ2-6,.,TRBV27,.,CASSPGSGANVLTF,TGTGCCAGCAGCCCAGGGTCTGGGGCCAACGTCCTGACTTTC
TRBJ1-2,few,TRBV19,.,CASSIDSYGYTF,TGTGCCAGTAGTATAGACTCCTATGGCTACACCTTC
TRBJ2-7,.,TRBV7-5,.,CARTRGGNYEQYF,TGTGCCAGAACCCGGGGGGGTAACTACGAGCAGTACTTC
TRBJ2-3,.,TRBV5-1,.,CASSLVAITSTDTQYF,TGCGCCAGCAGCTTGGTCGCGATTACTAGCACAGATACGCAGTATTTT
TRBJ2-7,.,TRBV9,TRBD2,CASSHEGVAGGSYEQYF,TGTGCCAGCAGCCATGAAGGAGTAGCGGGCGGCTCCTACGAGCAGTACTTC
TRBJ1-2,.,TRBV25-1,TRBD1,CASSGQGYGYTF,TGTGCCAGCAGTGGACAGGGGTATGGCTACACCTTC
TRBJ1-1,few,TRBV7-8,TRBD1,CASSSRTGSNTEAFF,TGTGCCAGCAGCTCCCGGACAGGATCGAACACTGAAGCTTTCTTT
TRBJ2-1,.,TRBV5-1,TRBD2,CASSLKSLAGNNEQFF,TGCGCCAGCAGCTTGAAGTCACTAGCGGGGAACAATGAGCAGTTCTTC
TRBJ2-1,.,TRBV9,TRBD2,CASSVLAGGLHEQFF,TGTGCCAGCAGCGTCTTAGCGGGAGGGTTACATGAGCAGTTCTTC
TRBJ2-1,few,TRBV7-9,TRBD2,CASSYSGNEQFF,TGTGCCAGCAGCTATAGCGGGAATGAGCAGTTCTTC
TRBJ1-1,.,TRBV9,TRBD1,CASSVDPGGEAFF,TGTGCCAGCAGCGTAGACCCAGGGGGGGAAGCTTTCTTT
TRBJ2-2,.,TRBV7-3,.,CASSLETGELFF,TGTGCCAGCAGCCTTGAGACCGGGGAGCTGTTTTTT
TRBJ2-5,.,TRBV7-7,TRBD2,CASSFVRGGKQETQYF,TGTGCTAGCAGCTTCGTACGGGGAGGGAAACAAGAGACCCAGTACTTC
TRBJ2-7,.,TRBV7-9,TRBD1,CASSRSTGAPYEQYF,TGTGCCAGCAGCCGCAGCACAGGGGCCCCCTACGAGCAGTACTTC
TRBJ2-3,.,TRBV29-1,.,CSVDFTPSTDTQYF,TGCAGCGTTGATTTCACACCTAGCACAGATACGCAGTATTTT
TRBJ2-7,.,TRBV5-6,.,CASSLEGQPTTYEQYF,TGTGCCAGCAGCTTGGAAGGACAGCCGACAACCTACGAGCAGTACTTC
TRBJ2-7,.,TRBV28,TRBD1,CASTGTGTGLTEQYF,TGTGCCAGCACAGGCACCGGGACAGGCCTGACTGAGCAGTACTTC
TRBJ2-6,.,TRBV5-4,TRBD2,CASSSTGGGGANVLTF,TGTGCCAGCAGCTCTACGGGGGGTGGTGGGGCCAACGTCCTGACTTTC
TRBJ1-2,.,TRBV7-6,TRBD1,CASSLGQGEANYGYTF,TGTGCCAGCAGCTTAGGACAGGGGGAAGCTAACTATGGCTACACCTTC
TRBJ2-1,.,TRBV19,.,CASFHYNEQFF,TGTGCCAGTTTCCACTACAATGAGCAGTTCTTC
TRBJ2-1,.,TRBV5-4,.,CASSFGLREQFF,TGTGCCAGCAGCTTCGGACTTCGGGAGCAGTTCTTC
TRBJ1-2,.,TRBV10-3,.,CAISVGQDYGYTF,TGTGCCATCAGTGTGGGGCAGGACTATGGCTACACCTTC
TRBJ2-7,.,TRBV6-1,.,CASNQGSYEQYF,TGTGCCAGCAACCAGGGATCCTACGAGCAGTACTTC
TRBJ2-5,.,TRBV5-4,TRBD2,CASSLEAGGPKETQYF,TGTGCCAGCAGCTTGGAGGCGGGAGGGCCTAAGGAGACCCAGTACTTC
TRBJ2-7,.,TRBV6-5,TRBD1,CASSKGQSYEQYF,TGTGCCAGCAGCAAGGGACAGTCCTACGAGCAGTACTTC
TRBJ2-5,.,TRBV9,TRBD2,CASSVVPEGRVRETQYF,TGTGCCAGCAGCGTAGTCCCGGAAGGGAGGGTTCGAGAGACCCAGTACTTC
TRBJ2-3,few,TRBV14,.,CASSTLATTDTQYF,TGTGCCAGCAGCACGCTAGCGACGACAGATACGCAGTATTTT
TRBJ2-7,.,TRBV27,TRBD1,CASSPWDRGNEQYF,TGTGCCAGCAGTCCTTGGGACAGGGGAAACGAGCAGTACTTC
TRBJ2-7,.,TRBV11-2,.,CASSLSGSVHEQYF,TGTGCCAGCAGCTTATCCGGGAGCGTCCACGAGCAGTACTTC